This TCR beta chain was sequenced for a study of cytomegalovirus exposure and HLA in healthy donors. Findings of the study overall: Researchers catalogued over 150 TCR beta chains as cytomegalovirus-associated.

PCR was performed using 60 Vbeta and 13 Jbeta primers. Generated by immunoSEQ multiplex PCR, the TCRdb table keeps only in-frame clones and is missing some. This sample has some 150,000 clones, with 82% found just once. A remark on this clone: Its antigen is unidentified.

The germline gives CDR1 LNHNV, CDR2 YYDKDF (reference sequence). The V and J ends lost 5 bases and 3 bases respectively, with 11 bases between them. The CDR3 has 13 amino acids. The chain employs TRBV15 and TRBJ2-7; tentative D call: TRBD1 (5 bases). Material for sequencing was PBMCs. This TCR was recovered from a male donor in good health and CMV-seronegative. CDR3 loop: CATSFSQGYEQYF. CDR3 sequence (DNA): TGTGCCACCAGCTTTTCCCAGGGCTACGAGCAGTACTTC.